One sample yielded the 13 T cell receptor beta chains listed below, sequenced in a study of control samples from healthy donors and cancer patients. Sequencing was performed with immunoSEQ multiplex PCR; in TCRdb, only in-frame clones are kept and a portion is missing. The profile shows 100,000 to 150,000 clones, around 90% of them singletons. The sequencing sample was made of blood. The receptors were sampled from a man younger than 35 in good health.

The chain has TRBV2 and TRBJ2-7; the match to TRBD1 covers 7 bases. J was trimmed by 1 base and V by 8 bases; bases with no gene match: 8. The germline CDR1 and CDR2 sequences are SNHLY and FYNNEI. The CDR3 extends over 14 amino acids. In nucleotides, the CDR3 is TGTGCCAGCGCCGATCCGGGACAGTCCTACGAGCAGTACTTC. Its translation is CASADPGQSYEQYF.

The CDR3 here is CATSRSTGPYEQYF. DNA for the CDR3: TGTGCCACCAGCAGAAGTACAGGCCCCTACGAGCAGTACTTC. This chain connects TRBV15 to TRBJ2-7; D is possibly TRBD1 (5 bases). Germline loops: CDR1 LNHNV, CDR2 YYDKDF (reference sequence). The CDR3 loop spans 14 amino acids. Trimming cost V 2 bases and J 2 bases, with 10 bases left between them.

The chain combines TRBV27 with TRBJ2-3; the D is unclear. The germline CDR1 and CDR2 sequences are MNHEY and SMNVEV (reference sequence). V was pared by 2 bases and J by 1 base, with 10 bases between. The CDR3 has 15 amino acids. The CDR3, as DNA: TGTGCCAGCAGTTTAAGTCTAGTTGGCACAGATACGCAGTATTTT. Its translation: CASSLSLVGTDTQYF.

The genes are TRBV5-1 and TRBJ1-1; D is possibly TRBD1 (6 bases). The germline V gene has CDR1 SGHRS and CDR2 YFSETQ. The CDR3 totals 15 residues. V gave up 4 bases and J gave up 1 base, with 14 bases separating them. This CDR3 is CASSRDRRGNTEAFF. CDR3 sequence (DNA): TGCGCCAGCAGCCGAGACAGGAGGGGGAACACTGAAGCTTTCTTT. Variable domain in full (rest from reference TRBV5-1 and TRBJ1-1): KAGVTQTPRYLIKTRGQQVTLSCSPISGHRSVSWYQQTPGQGLQFLFEYFSETQRNKGNFPGRFSGRQFSNSRSEMNVSTLELGDSALYLCASSRDRRGNTEAFFGQGTRLTVV.

This sequence joins TRBV3-1 (or the pseudogene TRBV3-2) and TRBJ1-2, with D uncertain. Germline V lookup: CDR1 LGHDT, CDR2 YNNKEL (reference sequence). V shed 0 bases and J shed 4 bases, with 6 bases lying between them. The CDR3 length is 13 residues. CDR3 nucleotide sequence: TGTGCCAGCAGCCAAGAGTTTTCCTATGGCTACACCTTC. It is translated as CASSQEFSYGYTF.

The chain uses TRBV4-2 and TRBJ2-5; 10 nucleotides match TRBD1. This CDR3 is 21 amino acids long. From germline, CDR1 is LGHNA and CDR2 YNFKEQ. With 1 base clipped from V and 1 base from J, the junction kept 18 bases outside the gene matches. The CDR3 sequence is CASSQVKGQGNIGEGQETQYF. In nucleotides, the CDR3 is TGTGCCAGCAGCCAAGTCAAGGGACAGGGGAATATAGGAGAGGGCCAAGAGACCCAGTACTTC.

The V call is TRBV19, the J call TRBJ2-7; 7 bases agree with TRBD1. CDR1 and CDR2 from the germline V gene are LNHDA and SQIVND (reference sequence). The CDR3 runs to 17 residues. V lost 5 bases and J lost 2; bases outside the gene matches: 15. The CDR3 protein is CASSAYFERDSPYEQYF. The CDR3 region has the DNA TGTGCCAGTAGTGCCTACTTCGAACGGGACAGTCCCTACGAGCAGTACTTC.

This chain uses TRBV11-2 with TRBJ1-2; 9 nucleotides agree with TRBD1. The CDR3 is made up of 16 amino acids. J was trimmed by 6 bases and V by 4 bases; bases with no gene match: 12. Germline V gene sequence: CDR1 SGHAT, CDR2 FQNNGV. CDR3 bases: TGTGCCAGCAGCTCGGGAAAGGGGACAGGGACCCATGGCTACACCTTC. Encoded protein: CASSSGKGTGTHGYTF. Full variable domain (remainder filled in from reference TRBV11-2 and TRBJ1-2): EAGVAQSPRYKIIEKRQSVAFWCNPISGHATLYWYQQILGQGPKLLIQFQNNGVVDDSQLPKDRFSAERLKGVDSTLKIQPAKLEDSAVYLCASSSGKGTGTHGYTFGSGTRLTVV.

J is TRBJ1-1 and V is TRBV18; 7 bases are shared with TRBD1. CDR1 and CDR2 from the germline V gene are KGHSH and LQKENI. V dropped 3 bases and J dropped 7; count of bases not matched to a gene: 5. The CDR3 is 13 amino acids. CDR3 residues: CASSPIRDSEAFF. The CDR3 nucleotides are TGTGCCAGCTCACCTATCCGGGACAGTGAAGCTTTCTTT.

This rearrangement joins TRBV5-6 to TRBJ1-1; D possibly corresponds to TRBD1 (5 bases). Germline values: CDR1 SGHDT, CDR2 YYEEEE. This CDR3 region has 13 residues. Trimming stripped 4 bases from V and 7 bases from J, with 14 bases between. The CDR3 loop reads CASSVTDKVEAFF. CDR3 nucleotide sequence: TGTGCCAGCAGCGTTACGGACAAAGTTGAAGCTTTCTTT. Full variable domain (outside the CDR3, taken from reference TRBV5-6 and TRBJ1-1): DAGVTQSPTHLIKTRGQQVTLRCSPKSGHDTVSWYQQALGQGPQFIFQYYEEEERQRGNFPDRFSGHQFPNYSSELNVNALLLGDSALYLCASSVTDKVEAFFGQGTRLTVV.

The rearrangement joins TRBV7-6 to TRBJ2-1; TRBD2 matches at 13 bases. CDR1 SGHVS and CDR2 FNYEAQ come from the germline V gene. The CDR3 runs to 17 residues. V lost 1 base, J lost 4 bases, and 4 bases stayed unmatched. DNA of the CDR3: TGTGCCAGCAGCTTAGAAGGACTAGCGGGGGCTTACAATGAGCAGTTCTTC. This encodes CASSLEGLAGAYNEQFF. The full variable domain, completed using reference TRBV7-6 and TRBJ2-1, is GAGVSQSPRYKVTKRGQDVALRCDPISGHVSLYWYRQALGQGPEFLTYFNYEAQQDKSGLPNDRFSAERPEGSISTLTIQRTEQRDSAMYRCASSLEGLAGAYNEQFFGPGTRLTVL.

In this sample, this clone turned up once. V and J are TRBV9 and TRBJ2-7; D ambiguous. CDR1 and CDR2 from the germline V gene are SGDLS and YYNGEE. The CDR3 sequence is 13 residues long. Trimming took off 3 bases at V and 3 bases at J, with 10 bases between the two ends. CDR3 DNA: TGTGCCAGCAGCGCAGGTCCACTCTACGAGCAGTACTTC. The encoded protein is CASSAGPLYEQYF.

This sequence joins TRBV7-9 and TRBJ1-2; D unclear. The V gene's germline CDR1 is SEHNR and CDR2 FQNEAQ (reference sequence). The CDR3 contains 14 residues. Trimming cost V 4 bases and J 4 bases, with 13 bases left between them. Written as DNA, the CDR3 is TGTGCCAGCAGCTCAAAATATAGTCTCTATGGCTACACCTTC. It codes for CASSSKYSLYGYTF.